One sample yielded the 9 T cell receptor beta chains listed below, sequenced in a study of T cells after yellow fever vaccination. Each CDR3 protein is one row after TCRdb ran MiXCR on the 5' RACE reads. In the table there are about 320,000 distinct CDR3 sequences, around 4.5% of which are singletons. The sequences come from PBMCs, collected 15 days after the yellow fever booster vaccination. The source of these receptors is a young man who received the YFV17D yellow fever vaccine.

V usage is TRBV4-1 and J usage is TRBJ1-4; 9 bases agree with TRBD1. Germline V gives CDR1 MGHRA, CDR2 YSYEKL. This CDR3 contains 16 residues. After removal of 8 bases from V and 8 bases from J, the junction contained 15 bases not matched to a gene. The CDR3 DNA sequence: TGCGCCAGCTTATCCCGGATAGGGACAGGGAACGAAAAACTGTTTTTT. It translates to CASLSRIGTGNEKLFF.

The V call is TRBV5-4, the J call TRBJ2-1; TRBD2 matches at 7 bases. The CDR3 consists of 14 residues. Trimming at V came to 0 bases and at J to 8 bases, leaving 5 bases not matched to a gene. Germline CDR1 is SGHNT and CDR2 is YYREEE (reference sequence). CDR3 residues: CASSLDRGVYEQFF. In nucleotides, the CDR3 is TGTGCCAGCAGCTTGGATCGGGGGGTATATGAGCAGTTCTTC.

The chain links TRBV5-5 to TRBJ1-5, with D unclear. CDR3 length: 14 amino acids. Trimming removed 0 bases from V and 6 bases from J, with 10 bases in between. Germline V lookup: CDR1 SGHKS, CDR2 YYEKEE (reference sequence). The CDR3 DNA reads TGTGCCAGCAGCTTGGGGCTTTCCTTTCAGCCCCAGCATTTT. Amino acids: CASSLGLSFQPQHF.

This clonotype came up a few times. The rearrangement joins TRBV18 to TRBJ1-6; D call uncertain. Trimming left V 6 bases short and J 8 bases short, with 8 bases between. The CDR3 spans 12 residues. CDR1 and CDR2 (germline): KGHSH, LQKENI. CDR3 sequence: CASSSYDSPLHF. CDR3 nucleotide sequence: TGTGCCAGCTCTTCGTATGATTCACCCCTCCACTTT.

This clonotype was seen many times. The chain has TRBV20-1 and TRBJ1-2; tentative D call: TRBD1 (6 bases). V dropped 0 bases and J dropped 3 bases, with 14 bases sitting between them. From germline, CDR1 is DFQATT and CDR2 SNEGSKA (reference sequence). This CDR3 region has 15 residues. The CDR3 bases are TGCAGTGCTAGAGATCACCGGACAGTGGACTATGGCTACACCTTC. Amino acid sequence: CSARDHRTVDYGYTF.

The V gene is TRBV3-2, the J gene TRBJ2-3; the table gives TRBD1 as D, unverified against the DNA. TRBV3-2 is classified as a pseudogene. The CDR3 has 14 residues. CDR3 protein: CASSHVRGGDTQYF. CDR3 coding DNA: TGTGCCAGCAGCCATGTACGTGGGGGGGATACGCAGTATTTT.

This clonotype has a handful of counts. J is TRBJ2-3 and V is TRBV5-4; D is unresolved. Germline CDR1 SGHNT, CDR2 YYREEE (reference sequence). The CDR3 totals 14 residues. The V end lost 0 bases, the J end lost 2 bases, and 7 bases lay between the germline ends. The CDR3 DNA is TGTGCCAGCAGCTTGGATGTAACCACAGATACGCAGTATTTT. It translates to CASSLDVTTDTQYF.

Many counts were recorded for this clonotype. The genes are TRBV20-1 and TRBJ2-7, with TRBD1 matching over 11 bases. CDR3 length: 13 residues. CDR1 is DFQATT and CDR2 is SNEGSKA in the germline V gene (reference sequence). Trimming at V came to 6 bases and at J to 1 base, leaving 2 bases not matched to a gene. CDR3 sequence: CSAGQGASYEQYV. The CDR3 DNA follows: TGCAGTGCCGGACAGGGGGCATCCTACGAGCAGTACGTC.

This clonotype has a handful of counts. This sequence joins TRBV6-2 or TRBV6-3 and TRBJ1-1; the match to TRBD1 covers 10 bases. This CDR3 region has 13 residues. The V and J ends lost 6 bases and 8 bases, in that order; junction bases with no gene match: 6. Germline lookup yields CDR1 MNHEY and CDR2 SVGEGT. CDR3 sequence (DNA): TGTGCCAGCAGCTCCCCGGACAGGGGGGAAGCTTTCTTT. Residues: CASSSPDRGEAFF.